Shown below are 29 T cell receptor beta chains from a single sample sequenced in a study of response to subunit inactivated influenza vaccine. One entry per CDR3 protein results from TCRdb running MiXCR on the RT-PCR reads. The sample yields roughly 700,000 distinct CDR3 sequences, over 11% seen once. The sample here was PBMCs from blood, taken roughly 15 days before vaccination. The receptors come from a man in his fifties or sixties who received an inactivated influenza vaccine.

As DNA, the CDR3 is TGTGCCAGCAGTACGCAGGGTTTCAATCAGCCCCAGCATTTT. Its protein is CASSTQGFNQPQHF. The chain couples TRBV7-9 to TRBJ1-5; D perhaps matches TRBD1 (5 bases). Germline CDR1 reads SEHNR; CDR2 reads FQNEAQ (reference sequence). The CDR3 is 14 amino acids. Trimming removed 6 bases from V and 3 bases from J, with 12 bases in between.

The genes are TRBV5-6 and TRBJ1-4; 10 positions agree with TRBD1. Looked up from germline, CDR1 is SGHDT and CDR2 is YYEEEE. The CDR3 covers 15 residues. V was clipped by 0 bases and J by 8 bases; unmatched bases: 4. The CDR3 coding sequence is TGTGCCAGCAGCTTGGCCGGGACAGGGGTCGAAAAACTGTTTTTT. Translation: CASSLAGTGVEKLFF. Filled out from reference TRBV5-6 and TRBJ1-4, the complete variable domain reads DAGVTQSPTHLIKTRGQQVTLRCSPKSGHDTVSWYQQALGQGPQFIFQYYEEEERQRGNFPDRFSGHQFPNYSSELNVNALLLGDSALYLCASSLAGTGVEKLFFGSGTQLSVL.

This clonotype was picked up a small number of times. This chain joins TRBV5-1 and TRBJ2-1; perhaps TRBD1 as D (6 bases). The length of the CDR3 is 17 residues. V gave up 0 bases and J gave up 7 bases, with 20 bases separating them. Per germline, CDR1 SGHRS and CDR2 YFSETQ. This chain's CDR3 is CASSLGHTGSWANEQFF. The CDR3 DNA is TGCGCCAGCAGCTTGGGCCATACAGGGTCCTGGGCGAATGAGCAGTTCTTC.

V usage is TRBV7-6 and J usage is TRBJ2-7, with D possibly being TRBD1 (6 bases). CDR3 size: 14 residues. Germline CDR1 SGHVS, CDR2 FNYEAQ. V was cut by 1 base and J by 5 bases, with 12 bases left in between. The CDR3 sequence is CASSLGARGHEQYF. CDR3 nucleotide sequence: TGTGCCAGCAGCTTAGGGGCCAGGGGACACGAGCAGTACTTC.

The gene calls are TRBV24-1 and TRBJ2-7, with D unresolved. The germline CDR1 and CDR2 sequences are KGHDR and SFDVKD. The ends were cut back, 1 base at V and 2 bases at J, with 8 bases in the middle. The CDR3 has 14 amino acids. The DNA for the CDR3 is TGTGCCACCAGTGATTTTGTCAGACCCTACGAGCAGTACTTC. It specifies CATSDFVRPYEQYF.

The rearrangement links TRBV10-3 to TRBJ2-2, with D perhaps being TRBD1 or TRBD2 (6 bases each). The CDR3 is 14 residues long. The V gene lost 6 bases and the J gene lost 3 bases, with 11 bases spanning the gap. Germline V lookup: CDR1 ENHRY, CDR2 SYGVKD. This CDR3 is CAIRARGDTGELFF. The CDR3 DNA reads as TGTGCCATCAGAGCTAGGGGGGACACCGGGGAGCTGTTTTTT.

This clonotype was detected a few times. V gene TRBV4-1 combines with J gene TRBJ1-6; D uncertain. Trimming took 0 bases from V and 10 from J, leaving 7 bases between them. The germline V gene has CDR1 MGHRA and CDR2 YSYEKL. The CDR3 is made up of 13 amino acids. CDR3 sequence reads: CASSQDAGSPLHF. As DNA, the CDR3 is TGCGCCAGCAGCCAAGATGCGGGGTCACCCCTCCACTTT.

The rearrangement links TRBV20-1 to TRBJ2-2, with a possible D match to TRBD1 (5 bases). Trimming pared 0 bases from V and 0 bases from J, leaving 11 bases between. CDR1 and CDR2 from the germline V gene are DFQATT and SNEGSKA (reference sequence). The CDR3 spans 16 residues. This CDR3 reads CSARDNRQTNTGELFF. DNA for the CDR3: TGCAGTGCTAGAGACAACCGACAGACGAACACCGGGGAGCTGTTTTTT.

V is TRBV2 and J is TRBJ2-3; no clear D gene. The CDR3 loop spans 13 amino acids. Germline CDR1 reads SNHLY; CDR2 reads FYNNEI. Trimming stripped 6 bases from V and 5 bases from J, with 12 bases between. The CDR3 is CASRGSHLDTQYF. The CDR3 DNA is TGTGCCAGCAGGGGTAGCCACTTAGATACGCAGTATTTT. Drawing the rest from reference TRBV2 and TRBJ2-3, the complete variable domain is EPEVTQTPSHQVTQMGQEVILRCVPISNHLYFYWYRQILGQKVEFLVSFYNNEISEKSEIFDDQFSVERPDGSNFTLKIRSTKLEDSAMYFCASRGSHLDTQYFGPGTRLTVL.

This clonotype was observed at least ten times. The V and J genes are TRBV12-3 or TRBV12-4 and TRBJ2-5; the match to TRBD2 covers 13 bases. The end of the DNA aligns better with TRBJ2-3, so the J call may be wrong. The CDR3 is made up of 15 amino acids. Here the CDR3 DNA reads TGTGCCAGCAGCTTATCACTAGCGGGAGGGGAGACGCAGTATTTT. Its protein product is CASSLSLAGGETQYF.

This sequence joins TRBV5-1 and TRBJ2-2; no firm D call. Germline-derived CDR1 and CDR2 are SGHRS and YFSETQ. The CDR3 loop spans 13 amino acids. The germline V and J ends were trimmed by 0 bases and 10 bases, with 10 bases remaining between them. The CDR3 coding sequence is TGCGCCAGCAGCTTGGCGACTGGGGAGGAGCTGTTTTTT. Its protein product is CASSLATGEELFF.

This clonotype came up many times. The chain couples TRBV9 to TRBJ2-6, with D possibly matching TRBD2 (6 bases). Germline V gene lookup returns CDR1 SGDLS and CDR2 YYNGEE. V lost 6 bases to trimming and J lost 1 base, with 17 bases between them. This CDR3 region has 17 residues. CDR3 amino acids: CASTIGGGASGANVLTF. In nucleotides, the CDR3 is TGTGCCAGCACCATTGGGGGAGGTGCTTCTGGGGCCAACGTCCTGACTTTC.

The rearrangement joins TRBV7-9 to TRBJ1-5, with no clear D. From germline, CDR1 is SEHNR and CDR2 FQNEAQ (reference sequence). V lost 4 bases, J lost 7 bases, and 17 bases lay in between. This CDR3 region has 15 residues. The CDR3 protein is CASSSSSSPRQPQHF. The CDR3 nucleotides read TGTGCCAGCAGCTCGTCCTCCTCCCCCCGGCAGCCCCAGCATTTT.

The rearrangement links TRBV4-2 to TRBJ1-4; D not resolved. Trimming took 0 bases from V and 8 from J, leaving 16 bases between them. The CDR3 spans 16 residues. Per germline, CDR1 LGHNA and CDR2 YNFKEQ. CDR3 protein: CASSQDARARSEKLFF. CDR3 coding DNA: TGTGCCAGCAGCCAAGATGCTAGGGCTCGTTCCGAAAAACTGTTTTTT.

The sample holds one count of this clonotype. The V and J genes are TRBV28 and TRBJ2-3; D is undetermined. Deletions cut 7 bases from V and 2 bases from J, with 10 bases between. The CDR3 consists of 13 residues. CDR1 is MDHEN and CDR2 is SYDVKM in the germline V gene. CDR3: CASMSWITDTQYF. The CDR3 DNA reads as TGTGCCAGCATGTCGTGGATCACAGATACGCAGTATTTT.

The chain is built from TRBV12-3 or TRBV12-4 and TRBJ1-1; 8 nucleotides agree with TRBD1. Trimming cost V 5 bases and J 0 bases; bases outside gene matches: 14. This CDR3 region has 18 residues. DNA for the CDR3: TGTGCCAGCAGTGTCTCCAGGGACAGGACAAACATGAACACTGAAGCTTTCTTT. Encoded protein: CASSVSRDRTNMNTEAFF.

In its sample, this clonotype was seen a few times. V is TRBV14 and J is TRBJ2-5; 7 nucleotides line up with TRBD1. The germline V gene encodes CDR1 SGHDN and CDR2 FVKESK. With 4 bases clipped from V and 4 bases from J, the junction kept 9 bases outside the gene matches. CDR3 length: 15 residues. CDR3 coding DNA: TGTGCCAGCAGCCCCCGGACAGGCGGGCGAGAGACCCAGTACTTC. The encoded protein is CASSPRTGGRETQYF.

Many counts were recorded for this clonotype. The rearrangement uses TRBV29-1 and TRBJ2-1, with D tentatively TRBD1 (6 bases). Between the trimmed V and J ends, which lost 1 base and 3 bases, there was a span of 13 bases. Germline CDR1 and CDR2: SQVTM and ANQGSEA. The CDR3 totals 15 residues. The CDR3 DNA reads TGCAGCGTTGAAGGTACAGGGACAAACTACAATGAGCAGTTCTTC. As protein: CSVEGTGTNYNEQFF.

This clonotype was detected only a few times. The chain combines TRBV24-1 with TRBJ2-2; a weak D match, TRBD1 (6 bases). V shed 1 base and J shed 7 bases, with 9 bases lying between them. This CDR3 has 14 residues. Germline CDR1 reads KGHDR; CDR2 reads SFDVKD. The CDR3 DNA reads as TGTGCCACCAGTGATTTAACCAGGGGCGGGGAGCTGTTTTTT. This translates into CATSDLTRGGELFF.

There are a few counts of this clonotype. The chain employs TRBV20-1 and TRBJ2-1; the match to TRBD2 covers 9 bases. In germline, CDR1 is DFQATT, CDR2 SNEGSKA (reference sequence). The junction had 6 bases not matched to a gene; V was cut back by 4 bases and J by 8 bases. The CDR3 length is 13 residues. CDR3 in amino acids: CSATGTSFYEQFF. The DNA of the CDR3 is TGCAGTGCTACCGGGACTAGCTTCTATGAGCAGTTCTTC.

This clonotype was detected a few times. The V call is TRBV30, the J call TRBJ2-2; D uncertain. CDR1 and CDR2 (germline): GTSNPN, SVGIG (reference sequence). V lost 0 bases and J lost 0, with 8 bases in between. The CDR3 loop spans 15 amino acids. The CDR3 nucleotides read TGTGCCTGGAGTGTAATGCAGGCGAACACCGGGGAGCTGTTTTTT. It is translated as CAWSVMQANTGELFF.

This clonotype has just a few counts. The V call is TRBV12-3 or TRBV12-4, the J call TRBJ1-1, with TRBD1 as a possible D gene (6 bases). The CDR3 contains 12 residues. Trimming removed 6 bases at V and 5 bases at J, with 10 bases between. CDR3 region: CASRGQGTEAFF. The DNA for the CDR3 is TGTGCCAGCAGGGGTCAGGGGACTGAAGCTTTCTTT.

This clonotype has ten or more counts. This chain links TRBV5-1 with TRBJ1-2; D gene uncertain. V shed 4 bases and J shed 7 bases, with 14 bases lying between them. The CDR3 extends over 13 amino acids. The V gene's germline CDR1 is SGHRS and CDR2 YFSETQ. The CDR3 nucleotides are TGCGCCAGCAGCCGGGGAACTAACCCTGGCTACACCTTC. It translates to CASSRGTNPGYTF.

V and J are TRBV7-2 and TRBJ2-3; TRBD2 might be the D (5 bases). CDR1 is SGHTA, CDR2 FQGNSA, per germline. The CDR3 has 14 residues. Trimming left V 3 bases short and J 2 bases short, with 9 bases between. CDR3 sequence (DNA): TGTGCCAGCAGCTTGTGGAGGAACACAGATACGCAGTATTTT. It encodes CASSLWRNTDTQYF.

This chain joins TRBV27 and TRBJ2-3; TRBD2 matches at 10 bases. Germline-derived CDR1 and CDR2 are MNHEY and SMNVEV (reference sequence). The CDR3 totals 16 residues. The ends lost 7 bases at V and 2 bases at J; junction bases unmatched: 9. The CDR3 region is CASKYSGRRVTDTQYF. The DNA for the CDR3 is TGTGCCAGCAAATATAGCGGGAGGAGGGTCACAGATACGCAGTATTTT.

This sequence joins TRBV11-1 and TRBJ1-6; D perhaps matches TRBD1 (6 bases). The CDR3 consists of 18 residues. Germline values: CDR1 SGHAT, CDR2 FQDESV (reference sequence). Between the trimmed V and J ends, which lost 5 bases and 0 bases, there was a span of 17 bases. The CDR3 loop is CASSPLSGQSSYNSPLHF. In DNA, the CDR3 is TGTGCCAGCAGCCCACTATCCGGACAGAGCTCCTATAATTCACCCCTCCACTTT.

This chain links TRBV6-2 or TRBV6-3 with TRBJ2-5, with a possible D match to TRBD1 (5 bases). V was shortened by 4 bases and J by 2 bases, with 11 bases between the two germline ends. CDR1 is MNHEY and CDR2 is SVGEGT in the germline V gene. The CDR3 has 14 amino acids. CDR3 nucleotides: TGTGCCAGCAGTTTCGACAGAATTCAAGAGACCCAGTACTTC. It codes for CASSFDRIQETQYF.

This clonotype was counted many times. Its ends do not fully match the called genes, so a read error is possible. This sequence joins TRBV4-3 and TRBJ2-7; TRBD1 agrees at 8 bases. The CDR3 covers 13 residues. The germline V gene encodes CDR1 LGHNA and CDR2 YSLEER. CDR3 nucleotides: TGTGCCAGCAGTCGGGACAGGAGCTACGAGCAGTACTTC. It translates to CASSRDRSYEQYF.

This clonotype was seen more than once but under ten times. The chain links TRBV10-3 to TRBJ2-3, with 9 nucleotides matching TRBD1. Germline loops: CDR1 ENHRY, CDR2 SYGVKD. The junction had 8 bases not matched to a gene; V was cut back by 4 bases and J by 3 bases. CDR3 length equals 16 residues. CDR3 in amino acids: CAISGQGTGFTDTQYF. Here the CDR3 DNA reads TGTGCCATCAGTGGTCAAGGGACAGGGTTTACAGATACGCAGTATTTT.